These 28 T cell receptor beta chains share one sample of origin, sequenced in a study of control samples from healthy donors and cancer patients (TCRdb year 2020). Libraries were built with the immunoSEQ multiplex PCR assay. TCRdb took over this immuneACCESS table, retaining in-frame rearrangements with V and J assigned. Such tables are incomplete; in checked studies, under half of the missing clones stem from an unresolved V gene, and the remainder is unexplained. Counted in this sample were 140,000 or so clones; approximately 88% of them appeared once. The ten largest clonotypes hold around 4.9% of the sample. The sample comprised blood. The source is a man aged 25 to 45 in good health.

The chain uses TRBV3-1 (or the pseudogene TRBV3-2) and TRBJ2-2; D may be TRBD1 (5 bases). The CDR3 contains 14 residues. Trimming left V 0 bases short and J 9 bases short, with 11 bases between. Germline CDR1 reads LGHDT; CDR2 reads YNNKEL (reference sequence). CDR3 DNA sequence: TGTGCCAGCAGCCAAGATCTTCTGGGGCGGGAGCTGTTTTTT. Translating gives CASSQDLLGRELFF.

The CDR3 nucleotides read TGTGCCAGCAGTTACCGGGGACAGAACTCTGGAAACACCATATATTTT. As protein: CASSYRGQNSGNTIYF. The V call is TRBV6-2 or TRBV6-3, the J call TRBJ1-3; 7 positions agree with TRBD1. This CDR3 comprises 16 residues. V was clipped by 2 bases and J by 0 bases; unmatched bases: 4. CDR1 is MNHEY and CDR2 is SVGEGT in the germline V gene.

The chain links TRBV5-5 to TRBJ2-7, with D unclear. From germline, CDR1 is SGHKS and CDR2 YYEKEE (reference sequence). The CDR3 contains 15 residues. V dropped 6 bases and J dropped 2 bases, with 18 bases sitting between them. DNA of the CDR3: TGTGCCAGCACCTCCTCGGTGGCAGTGGCCTACGAGCAGTACTTC. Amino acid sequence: CASTSSVAVAYEQYF.

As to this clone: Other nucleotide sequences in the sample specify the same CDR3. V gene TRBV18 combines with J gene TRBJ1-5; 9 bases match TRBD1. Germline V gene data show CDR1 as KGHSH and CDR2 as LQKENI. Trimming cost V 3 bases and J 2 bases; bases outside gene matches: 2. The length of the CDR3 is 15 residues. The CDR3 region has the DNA TGTGCCAGCTCACCGGACAGGGGCGGCAATCAGCCCCAGCATTTT. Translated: CASSPDRGGNQPQHF.

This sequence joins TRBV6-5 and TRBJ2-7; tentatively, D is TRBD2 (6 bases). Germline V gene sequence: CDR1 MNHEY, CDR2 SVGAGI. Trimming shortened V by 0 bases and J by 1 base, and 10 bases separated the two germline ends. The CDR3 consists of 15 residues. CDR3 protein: CASSYSTGLSYEQYF. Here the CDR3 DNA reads TGTGCCAGCAGTTACTCCACGGGACTTTCCTACGAGCAGTACTTC.

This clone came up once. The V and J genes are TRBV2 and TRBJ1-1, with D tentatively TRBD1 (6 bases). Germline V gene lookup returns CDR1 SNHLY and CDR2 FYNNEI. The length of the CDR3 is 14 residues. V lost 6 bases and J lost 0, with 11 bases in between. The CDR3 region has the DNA TGTGCCAGCAGCGGACAGCCAATGAACACTGAAGCTTTCTTT. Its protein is CASSGQPMNTEAFF. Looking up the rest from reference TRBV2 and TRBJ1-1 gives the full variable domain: EPEVTQTPSHQVTQMGQEVILRCVPISNHLYFYWYRQILGQKVEFLVSFYNNEISEKSEIFDDQFSVERPDGSNFTLKIRSTKLEDSAMYFCASSGQPMNTEAFFGQGTRLTVV.

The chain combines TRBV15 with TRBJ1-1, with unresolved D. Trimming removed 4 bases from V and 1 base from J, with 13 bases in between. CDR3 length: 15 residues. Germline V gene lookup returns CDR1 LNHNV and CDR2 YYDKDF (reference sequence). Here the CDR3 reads CATSTREDRNTEAFF. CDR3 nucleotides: TGTGCCACCAGCACCCGAGAGGACCGGAACACTGAAGCTTTCTTT.

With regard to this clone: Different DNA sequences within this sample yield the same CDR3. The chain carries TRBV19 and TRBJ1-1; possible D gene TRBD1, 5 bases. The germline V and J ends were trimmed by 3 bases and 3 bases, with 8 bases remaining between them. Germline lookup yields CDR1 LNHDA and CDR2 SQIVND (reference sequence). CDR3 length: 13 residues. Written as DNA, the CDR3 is TGTGCCAGTAGTATTAAAGGGGACACTGAAGCTTTCTTT. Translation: CASSIKGDTEAFF. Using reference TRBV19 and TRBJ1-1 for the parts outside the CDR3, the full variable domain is DGGITQSPKYLFRKEGQNVTLSCEQNLNHDAMYWYRQDPGQGLRLIYYSQIVNDFQKGDIAEGYSVSREKKESFPLTVTSAQKNPTAFYLCASSIKGDTEAFFGQGTRLTVV.

The CDR3 sequence: CASTGPGQGYNEQFF. For the CDR3, the DNA is TGTGCCAGCACCGGACCGGGACAGGGATACAATGAGCAGTTCTTC. This chain uses TRBV6-6 with TRBJ2-1, with 9 bases lining up with TRBD1. V dropped 7 bases and J dropped 4; count of bases not matched to a gene: 8. Germline CDR1 is MNHNY and CDR2 is SVGAGI (reference sequence). The CDR3 contains 15 residues.

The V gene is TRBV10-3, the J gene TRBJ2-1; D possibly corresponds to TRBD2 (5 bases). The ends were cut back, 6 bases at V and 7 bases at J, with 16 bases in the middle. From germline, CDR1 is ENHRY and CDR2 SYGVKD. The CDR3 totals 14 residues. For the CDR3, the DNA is TGTGCCATCAGGACCTTCTTCGGGGTGAATGAGCAGTTCTTC. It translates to CAIRTFFGVNEQFF.

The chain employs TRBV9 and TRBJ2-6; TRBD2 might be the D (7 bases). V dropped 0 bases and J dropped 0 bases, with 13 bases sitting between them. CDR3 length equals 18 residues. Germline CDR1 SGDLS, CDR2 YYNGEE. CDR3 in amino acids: CASSVAGGLISGANVLTF. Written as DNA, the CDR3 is TGTGCCAGCAGCGTAGCCGGGGGGCTAATCTCTGGGGCCAACGTCCTGACTTTC. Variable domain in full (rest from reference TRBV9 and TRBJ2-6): DSGVTQTPKHLITATGQRVTLRCSPRSGDLSVYWYQQSLDQGLQFLIQYYNGEERAKGNILERFSAQQFPDLHSELNLSSLELGDSALYFCASSVAGGLISGANVLTFGAGSRLTVL.

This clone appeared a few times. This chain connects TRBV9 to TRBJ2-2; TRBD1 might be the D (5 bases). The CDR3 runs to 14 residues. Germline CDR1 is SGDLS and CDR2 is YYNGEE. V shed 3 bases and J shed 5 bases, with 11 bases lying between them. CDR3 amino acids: CASSEGALTGELFF. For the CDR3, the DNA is TGTGCCAGCAGCGAAGGGGCGTTGACCGGGGAGCTGTTTTTT.

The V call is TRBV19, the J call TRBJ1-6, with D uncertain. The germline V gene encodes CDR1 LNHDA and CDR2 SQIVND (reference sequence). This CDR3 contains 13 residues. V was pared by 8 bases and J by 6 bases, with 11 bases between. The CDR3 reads CASGAVANSPLHF. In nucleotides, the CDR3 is TGTGCCAGTGGCGCAGTCGCTAATTCACCCCTCCACTTT.

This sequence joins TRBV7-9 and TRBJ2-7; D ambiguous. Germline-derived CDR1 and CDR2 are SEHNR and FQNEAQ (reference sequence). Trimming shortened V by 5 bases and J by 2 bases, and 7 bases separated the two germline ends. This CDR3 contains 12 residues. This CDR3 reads CASSPQAYEQYF. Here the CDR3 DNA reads TGTGCCAGCAGCCCGCAAGCCTACGAGCAGTACTTC. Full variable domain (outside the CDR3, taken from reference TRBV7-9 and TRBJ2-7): DTGVSQNPRHKITKRGQNVTFRCDPISEHNRLYWYRQTLGQGPEFLTYFQNEAQLEKSRLLSDRFSAERPKGSFSTLEIQRTEQGDSAMYLCASSPQAYEQYFGPGTRLTVT.

In nucleotides, the CDR3 is TGTGCCAGCAGCTTAGGCCCCGGGACTAGCCAGTACGAGCAGTACTTC. The encoded protein is CASSLGPGTSQYEQYF. The V and J genes are TRBV11-1 and TRBJ2-7, with 9 nucleotides matching TRBD2. V lost 1 base and J lost 4; bases outside the gene matches: 8. The CDR3 length is 16 residues. Germline V gene sequence: CDR1 SGHAT, CDR2 FQDESV (reference sequence). The entire variable domain, with the rest obtained from reference TRBV11-1 and TRBJ2-7, is as follows: EAEVAQSPRYKITEKSQAVAFWCDPISGHATLYWYRQILGQGPELLVQFQDESVVDDSQLPKDRFSAERLKGVDSTLKIQPAELGDSAMYLCASSLGPGTSQYEQYFGPGTRLTVT.

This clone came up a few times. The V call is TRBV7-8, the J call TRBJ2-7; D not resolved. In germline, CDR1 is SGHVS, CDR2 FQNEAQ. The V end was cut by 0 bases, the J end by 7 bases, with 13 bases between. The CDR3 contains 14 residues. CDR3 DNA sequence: TGTGCCAGCAGCTTAGCGCAAAGGGATTGGGAGCAGTACTTC. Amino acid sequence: CASSLAQRDWEQYF.

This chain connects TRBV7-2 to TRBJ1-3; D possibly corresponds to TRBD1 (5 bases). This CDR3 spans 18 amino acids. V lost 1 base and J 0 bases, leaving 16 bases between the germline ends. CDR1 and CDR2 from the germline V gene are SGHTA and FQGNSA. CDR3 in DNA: TGTGCCAGCAGCTTAGTGGGGGTAGGCAGCAGCTCTGGAAACACCATATATTTT. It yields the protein CASSLVGVGSSSGNTIYF.

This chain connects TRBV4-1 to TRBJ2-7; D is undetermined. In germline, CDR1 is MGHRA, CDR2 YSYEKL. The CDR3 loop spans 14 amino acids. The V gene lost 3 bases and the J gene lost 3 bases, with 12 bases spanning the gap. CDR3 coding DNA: TGCGCCAGCAGCCATACTGGACGGAACTACGAGCAGTACTTC. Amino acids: CASSHTGRNYEQYF.

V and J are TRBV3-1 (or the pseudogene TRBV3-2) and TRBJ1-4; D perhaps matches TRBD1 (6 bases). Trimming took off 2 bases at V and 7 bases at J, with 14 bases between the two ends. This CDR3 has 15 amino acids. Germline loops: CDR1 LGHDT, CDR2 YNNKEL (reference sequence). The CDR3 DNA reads TGTGCCAGCAGCCAATCCCCAAGGGGGAGTGAAAAACTGTTTTTT. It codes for CASSQSPRGSEKLFF.

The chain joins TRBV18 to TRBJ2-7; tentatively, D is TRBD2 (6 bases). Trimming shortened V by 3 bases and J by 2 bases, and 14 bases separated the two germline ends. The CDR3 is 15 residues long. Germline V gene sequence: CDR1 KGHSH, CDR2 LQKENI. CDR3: CASSPYAGPTYEQYF. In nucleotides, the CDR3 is TGTGCCAGCTCACCTTATGCGGGGCCAACCTACGAGCAGTACTTC.

The CDR3 region is CASSSSGGPTRNEQFF. The CDR3, as DNA: TGTGCCAGCAGCTCTAGCGGGGGGCCCACTCGGAATGAGCAGTTCTTC. The chain employs TRBV7-3 and TRBJ2-1, with TRBD2 identical over 11 bases. The CDR3 is 16 amino acids. Germline trimming cut 4 bases from V and 7 bases from J; bases unmatched to any gene: 9. The germline V gene encodes CDR1 SGHTA and CDR2 FQGTGA.

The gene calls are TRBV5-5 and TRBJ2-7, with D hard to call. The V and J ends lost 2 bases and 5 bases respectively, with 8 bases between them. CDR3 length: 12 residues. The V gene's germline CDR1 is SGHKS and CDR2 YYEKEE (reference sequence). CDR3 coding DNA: TGTGCCAGCAGCTTTGGGGTGAACGAGCAGTACTTC. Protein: CASSFGVNEQYF. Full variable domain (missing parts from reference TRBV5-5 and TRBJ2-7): DAGVTQSPTHLIKTRGQQVTLRCSPISGHKSVSWYQQVLGQGPQFIFQYYEKEERGRGNFPDRFSARQFPNYSSELNVNALLLGDSALYLCASSFGVNEQYFGPGTRLTVT.

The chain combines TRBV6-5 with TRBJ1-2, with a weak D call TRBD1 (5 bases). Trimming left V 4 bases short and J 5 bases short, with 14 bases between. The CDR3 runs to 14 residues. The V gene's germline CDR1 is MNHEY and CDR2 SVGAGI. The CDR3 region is CASSFGDGQYGYTF. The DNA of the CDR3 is TGTGCCAGCAGTTTTGGGGACGGACAATATGGCTACACCTTC.

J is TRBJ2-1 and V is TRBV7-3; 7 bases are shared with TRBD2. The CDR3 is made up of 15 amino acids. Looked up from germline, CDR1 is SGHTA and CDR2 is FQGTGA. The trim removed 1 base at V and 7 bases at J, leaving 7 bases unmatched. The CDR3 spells CASSLSGSGRNEQFF. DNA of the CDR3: TGTGCCAGCAGCTTAAGCGGGAGCGGTCGGAATGAGCAGTTCTTC.

As DNA, the CDR3 is TGTGCCAGCAGACAGAGCGGGAGGGCCTCGGAGACCCAGTACTTC. It yields the protein CASRQSGRASETQYF. This chain joins TRBV19 and TRBJ2-5, with 10 bases aligning to TRBD2. Losses at the gene ends were 9 bases for V and 5 bases for J; bases not matched to a gene: 12. Germline lookup yields CDR1 LNHDA and CDR2 SQIVND (reference sequence). The CDR3 length is 15 residues.

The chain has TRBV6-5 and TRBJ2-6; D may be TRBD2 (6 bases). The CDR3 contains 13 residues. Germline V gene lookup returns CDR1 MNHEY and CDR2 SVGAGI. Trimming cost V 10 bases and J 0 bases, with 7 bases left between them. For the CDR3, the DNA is TGTGCCACGGAGGGCTCTGGGGCCAACGTCCTGACTTTC. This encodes CATEGSGANVLTF.

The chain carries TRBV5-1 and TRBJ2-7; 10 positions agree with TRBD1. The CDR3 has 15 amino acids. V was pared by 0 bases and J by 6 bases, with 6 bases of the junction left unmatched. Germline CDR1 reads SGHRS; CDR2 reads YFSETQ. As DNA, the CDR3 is TGCGCCAGCAGCTTGGAGGGACAGGGGCAACGCGAGCAGTACTTC. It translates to CASSLEGQGQREQYF.

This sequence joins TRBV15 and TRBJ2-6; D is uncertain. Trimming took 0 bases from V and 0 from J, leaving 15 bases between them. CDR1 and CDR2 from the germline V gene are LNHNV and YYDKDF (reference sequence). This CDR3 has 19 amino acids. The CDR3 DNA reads TGTGCCACCAGCAGAGATTTAAGGGTACGAAACTCTGGGGCCAACGTCCTGACTTTC. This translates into CATSRDLRVRNSGANVLTF.